The following is a TCR beta chain sequence with its context. The antigen is unknown. Sequenced by immunoSEQ multiplex PCR; TCRdb stores in-frame clones only, minus some. The repertoire includes 75,000 to 80,000 clones, more than 70% of them detected once, and 20% to 25% sits in the top ten. The data derive from a study of T cells in localized non-small cell lung cancer. Findings of the study overall: Clonality of T cells reached its maximum in uninvolved adjacent lung, surpassing tumor.

This CDR3 region has 15 residues. V was clipped by 1 base and J by 8 bases, with 17 bases between them. The V gene's germline CDR1 is SGHVS and CDR2 FQNEAQ. The sample here was peripheral blood, taken before any cancer treatment. The rearrangement uses TRBV7-8 and TRBJ1-2, with D possibly TRBD1 on 5 matching bases. This clonotype originated in a woman aged 35-70 years with stage I squamous cell lung carcinoma. The CDR3 DNA is TGTGCCAGCAGCTTAGGTGCTTGGGGGTCCTCAGGCTACACCTTC. Translating it yields CASSLGAWGSSGYTF.